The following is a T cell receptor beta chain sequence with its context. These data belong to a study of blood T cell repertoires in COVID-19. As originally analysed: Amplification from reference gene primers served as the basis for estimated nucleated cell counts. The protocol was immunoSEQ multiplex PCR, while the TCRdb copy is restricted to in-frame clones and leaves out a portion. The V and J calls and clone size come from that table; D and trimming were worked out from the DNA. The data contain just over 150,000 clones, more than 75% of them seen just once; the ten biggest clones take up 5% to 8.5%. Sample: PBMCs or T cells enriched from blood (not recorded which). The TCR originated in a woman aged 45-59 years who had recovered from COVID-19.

The CDR3 nucleotides are TGCGCCAGCAGCCAAGAAGGCAGCGGGGGCCCAAACACCGGGGAGCTGTTTTTT. As protein: CASSQEGSGGPNTGELFF. This rearrangement joins TRBV4-1 to TRBJ2-2; 8 bases are a match to TRBD2. CDR1 and CDR2 (germline): MGHRA, YSYEKL. V shed 0 bases, J shed 2 bases, and the junction held 8 bases outside the gene matches. The CDR3 sequence is 18 residues long.